The next 32 T cell receptor beta chains were all read from a single sample in a study of cytomegalovirus exposure and HLA in healthy donors. PCR was performed using 60 Vbeta and 13 Jbeta primers. Data came from immunoSEQ multiplex PCR; TCRdb stores just in-frame clones and leaves some out. The sample table sets out just over 150,000 clones. Sequenced: PBMCs. Every receptor here comes from an older woman in good health and CMV-seronegative.

The V and J genes are TRBV29-1 and TRBJ1-4; D remains ambiguous. Trimming stripped 7 bases from V and 8 bases from J, with 14 bases between. Germline lookup yields CDR1 SQVTM and CDR2 ANQGSEA. The CDR3 runs 12 residues. The CDR3 nucleotides are TGCAGCGCGGCGGGGTATGGCGAAAAACTGTTTTTT. This codes for CSAAGYGEKLFF. The full variable domain, with the rest looked up from reference TRBV29-1 and TRBJ1-4, is SAVISQKPSRDICQRGTSLTIQCQVDSQVTMMFWYRQQPGQSLTLIATANQGSEATYESGFVIDKFPISRPNLTFSTLTVSNMSPEDSSIYLCSAAGYGEKLFFGSGTQLSVL.

This chain connects TRBV19 to TRBJ1-5; a weak D match, TRBD1 (6 bases). The CDR3 consists of 18 residues. CDR1 and CDR2 (germline): LNHDA, SQIVND (reference sequence). The V end lost 4 bases, the J end lost 5 bases, and 24 bases lay between the germline ends. CDR3 loop: CASSTYRVGKDLYQPQHF. The CDR3 DNA follows: TGTGCCAGTAGTACATACAGGGTGGGGAAGGACCTGTATCAGCCCCAGCATTTT. Supplemented by reference TRBV19 and TRBJ1-5, the full variable domain reads DGGITQSPKYLFRKEGQNVTLSCEQNLNHDAMYWYRQDPGQGLRLIYYSQIVNDFQKGDIAEGYSVSREKKESFPLTVTSAQKNPTAFYLCASSTYRVGKDLYQPQHFGDGTRLSIL.

This chain uses TRBV7-9 with TRBJ1-2; D perhaps matches TRBD1 (6 bases). The CDR3 totals 15 residues. V was pared by 5 bases and J by 0 bases, with 13 bases between. The germline V gene encodes CDR1 SEHNR and CDR2 FQNEAQ (reference sequence). CDR3 DNA: TGTGCCAGCAGCCAGGGGACCTCCGCTAACTATGGCTACACCTTC. Protein: CASSQGTSANYGYTF.

J is TRBJ1-4 and V is TRBV2; D is ambiguous. The CDR3 is 16 amino acids. The V gene lost 5 bases and the J gene lost 0 bases, with 13 bases spanning the gap. Per germline, CDR1 SNHLY and CDR2 FYNNEI. The CDR3 DNA reads as TGTGCCAGCAGTCCGACGGGAGAGACAACTAATGAAAAACTGTTTTTT. This codes for CASSPTGETTNEKLFF.

The CDR3 DNA sequence: TGTGCCAGCAAGGGGGACAGGGCCACTGAAGCTTTCTTT. This translates into CASKGDRATEAFF. The chain is built from TRBV27 and TRBJ1-1; TRBD1 matches 9 bases. CDR3 length equals 13 residues. The V segment lost 7 bases and the J segment 4 bases; nucleotides outside the gene matches: 4. From germline, CDR1 is MNHEY and CDR2 SMNVEV (reference sequence).

V usage is TRBV11-2 and J usage is TRBJ2-1; TRBD2 matches at 7 bases. Germline trimming cut 5 bases from V and 15 bases from J; bases unmatched to any gene: 7. From germline, CDR1 is SGHAT and CDR2 FQNNGV. This CDR3 spans 11 amino acids. The CDR3 region is CASSTGGIRFF. The CDR3 DNA follows: TGTGCCAGCAGCACCGGGGGGATAAGGTTCTTC.

The chain joins TRBV2 to TRBJ2-1; D is perhaps TRBD2 (5 bases). Trimming took off 4 bases at V and 5 bases at J, with 9 bases between the two ends. This CDR3 has 13 residues. The germline gives CDR1 SNHLY, CDR2 FYNNEI. The chain's CDR3 is CASSATTHNEQFF. The CDR3 DNA reads as TGTGCCAGCAGTGCGACTACGCACAATGAGCAGTTCTTC.

The chain uses TRBV4-3 and TRBJ1-4, with a tentative D call TRBD1 (6 bases). The V gene lost 0 bases and the J gene lost 0 bases, with 11 bases spanning the gap. Germline V gene lookup returns CDR1 LGHNA and CDR2 YSLEER. The CDR3 spans 17 residues. The CDR3 spells CASSQEGAVATNEKLFF. In DNA form, the CDR3 reads TGCGCCAGCAGCCAAGAGGGGGCGGTTGCAACTAATGAAAAACTGTTTTTT.

This chain uses TRBV7-2 with TRBJ1-1; no definite D call. Germline V gives CDR1 SGHTA, CDR2 FQGNSA. CDR3 length: 13 residues. V lost 5 bases to trimming and J lost 5 bases, with 12 bases between them. The CDR3 region is CASSIRTGTEAFF. CDR3 DNA sequence: TGTGCCAGCAGCATCCGAACCGGGACTGAAGCTTTCTTT.

The V gene is TRBV14, the J gene TRBJ2-1; a weak D match, TRBD1 (10 bases). With 5 bases removed from V and 9 bases from J, the gap between germline ends came to 26 bases. This CDR3 contains 17 residues. Germline CDR1 and CDR2: SGHDN and FVKESK. CDR3 loop: CASSSGGTGALIGEQFF. The DNA for the CDR3 is TGTGCCAGCAGCAGCGGGGGGACAGGGGCACTTATTGGTGAGCAGTTCTTC.

The chain combines TRBV5-5 with TRBJ1-4, with TRBD1 matching 9 bases. After removal of 4 bases from V and 6 bases from J, the junction contained 4 bases not matched to a gene. The germline V gene encodes CDR1 SGHKS and CDR2 YYEKEE (reference sequence). The CDR3 has 14 amino acids. The CDR3: CASSLGQGYEKLFF. CDR3 sequence (DNA): TGTGCCAGCAGCCTGGGACAGGGTTATGAAAAACTGTTTTTT.

This chain joins TRBV7-9 and TRBJ1-2; D is uncertain. This CDR3 has 16 residues. Trimming cost V 1 base and J 3 bases, with 15 bases left between them. CDR1 is SEHNR, CDR2 FQNEAQ, per germline (reference sequence). The CDR3 DNA is TGTGCCAGCAGCTTAGGGGTCAGGCCTAATGACTATGGCTACACCTTC. It yields the protein CASSLGVRPNDYGYTF.

The V call is TRBV27, the J call TRBJ2-7; 10 bases map to TRBD2. The V and J ends lost 5 bases and 11 bases, in that order; junction bases with no gene match: 9. Germline CDR1 and CDR2: MNHEY and SMNVEV (reference sequence). This CDR3 is 13 amino acids long. CDR3 nucleotide sequence: TGTGCCAGCAGTGCCCGGACTAGCGGCGAAGAGTACTTC. Translation gives CASSARTSGEEYF.

For the CDR3, the DNA is TGTGCCAGCAGCTTCTCCCGTTCGGGAGCCCGCACAGATACGCAGTATTTT. Its translation: CASSFSRSGARTDTQYF. The genes are TRBV5-6 and TRBJ2-3, with a possible D match to TRBD2 (6 bases). This CDR3 has 17 amino acids. Germline V gene lookup returns CDR1 SGHDT and CDR2 YYEEEE. V lost 2 bases to trimming and J lost 1 base, with 17 bases between them. The complete variable domain, with remaining parts taken from reference TRBV5-6 and TRBJ2-3, reads DAGVTQSPTHLIKTRGQQVTLRCSPKSGHDTVSWYQQALGQGPQFIFQYYEEEERQRGNFPDRFSGHQFPNYSSELNVNALLLGDSALYLCASSFSRSGARTDTQYFGPGTRLTVL.

This chain joins TRBV11-2 and TRBJ2-2; TRBD2 matches at 9 bases. V gave up 6 bases and J gave up 5 bases; unmatched junction bases: 19. There are 19 residues in the CDR3. The germline CDR1 and CDR2 sequences are SGHAT and FQNNGV. CDR3 in DNA: TGTGCCAGCAGGGGAGACCAGCGGGGGGTTTCTCGTCTAACCGGGGAGCTGTTTTTT. Translation gives CASRGDQRGVSRLTGELFF.

The gene calls are TRBV15 and TRBJ1-1; TRBD1 matches 7 bases. The CDR3 loop spans 15 amino acids. Germline values: CDR1 LNHNV, CDR2 YYDKDF (reference sequence). J lost 0 bases, V lost 2 bases, and 3 bases had no gene match. CDR3: CATSRRQGVNTEAFF. Here the CDR3 DNA reads TGTGCCACCAGCAGAAGACAGGGAGTGAACACTGAAGCTTTCTTT.

The rearrangement joins TRBV18 to TRBJ2-5; 7 positions agree with TRBD1. CDR1 KGHSH and CDR2 LQKENI come from the germline V gene. This CDR3 spans 14 amino acids. V was clipped by 2 bases and J by 5 bases; unmatched bases: 5. Here the CDR3 DNA reads TGTGCCAGCTCACCAGCAGGGGGAACGGAGACCCAGTACTTC. Its protein is CASSPAGGTETQYF. Drawing the rest from reference TRBV18 and TRBJ2-5, the complete variable domain is NAGVMQNPRHLVRRRGQEARLRCSPMKGHSHVYWYRQLPEEGLKFMVYLQKENIIDESGMPKERFSAEFPKEGPSILRIQQVVRGDSAAYFCASSPAGGTETQYFGPGTRLLVL.

The rearrangement links TRBV19 to TRBJ2-1; D perhaps matches TRBD1 (6 bases). CDR1 LNHDA and CDR2 SQIVND come from the germline V gene (reference sequence). The CDR3 extends over 13 amino acids. Trimming removed 4 bases from V and 15 bases from J, with 19 bases in between. In DNA, the CDR3 is TGTGCCAGTAGTACCGGTACAGGGCAAGGTCGGTTCTTC. Translating it yields CASSTGTGQGRFF.

Points on this clone: At one boundary the junction diverges from the germline segment, which might be a read error. V usage is TRBV6-5 and J usage is TRBJ1-4; D unclear. Germline lookup yields CDR1 MNHEY and CDR2 SVGAGI. This CDR3 has 16 residues. The CDR3 region is CASSYSAGIPSETLFF. For the CDR3, the DNA is TGTGCCAGCAGTTACTCGGCCGGGATCCCGAGTGAAACACTGTTTTTT.

The rearrangement uses TRBV5-1 and TRBJ2-1; D unclear. The CDR3 consists of 16 residues. From germline, CDR1 is SGHRS and CDR2 YFSETQ. V was pared by 0 bases and J by 0 bases, with 10 bases between. CDR3 nucleotides: TGCGCCAGCAGCTTGGCCGGTGCTGGCTCCTACAATGAGCAGTTCTTC. It yields the protein CASSLAGAGSYNEQFF.

The chain joins TRBV6-1 to TRBJ1-1, with a weak D call TRBD1 (5 bases). Germline V gene sequence: CDR1 MNHNS, CDR2 SASEGT. CDR3 size: 11 residues. V lost 10 bases and J 7 bases, leaving 13 bases between the germline ends. The CDR3: CATTLGGEAFF. As DNA, the CDR3 is TGTGCCACCACCCTGGGGGGTGAAGCTTTCTTT.

The chain joins TRBV19 to TRBJ2-7, with D perhaps TRBD2 (6 bases). The CDR3 contains 14 residues. The germline V gene encodes CDR1 LNHDA and CDR2 SQIVND (reference sequence). Between the trimmed V and J ends, which lost 5 bases and 3 bases, there was a span of 14 bases. CDR3 bases: TGTGCCAGTAGTGTTCCGGGAGCCCACTACGAGCAGTACTTC. Protein product: CASSVPGAHYEQYF.

V usage is TRBV30 and J usage is TRBJ1-5; 8 bases map to TRBD1. This CDR3 region has 13 residues. V trimming: 5 bases; J trimming: 2 bases; junction bases outside the gene matches: 2. Germline CDR1 is GTSNPN and CDR2 is SVGIG (reference sequence). The CDR3 here is CAWGTGGNQPQHF. The CDR3 DNA reads as TGTGCCTGGGGGACAGGCGGCAATCAGCCCCAGCATTTT. The full variable domain, rest sourced from reference TRBV30 and TRBJ1-5, is SQTIHQWPATLVQPVGSPLSLECTVEGTSNPNLYWYRQAAGRGLQLLFYSVGIGQISSEVPQNLSASRPQDRQFILSSKKLLLSDSGFYLCAWGTGGNQPQHFGDGTRLSIL.

The rearrangement uses TRBV9 and TRBJ1-1; D is unclear. The CDR3 runs 14 residues. The germline V gene encodes CDR1 SGDLS and CDR2 YYNGEE. Trimming stripped 0 bases from V and 0 bases from J, with 6 bases between. CDR3 sequence reads: CASSVVSVNTEAFF. The DNA for the CDR3 is TGTGCCAGCAGCGTAGTGTCGGTGAACACTGAAGCTTTCTTT.

The chain links TRBV2 to TRBJ1-1; D might be TRBD1 (5 bases). V was shortened by 5 bases and J by 7 bases, with 20 bases between the two germline ends. The CDR3 has 15 amino acids. In germline, CDR1 is SNHLY, CDR2 FYNNEI. This CDR3 is CASSPEGRVGSEAFF. CDR3 DNA: TGTGCCAGCAGTCCCGAGGGGAGGGTGGGAAGTGAAGCTTTCTTT.

The chain joins TRBV18 to TRBJ2-1; D is possibly TRBD2 (6 bases). Germline-derived CDR1 and CDR2 are KGHSH and LQKENI. Trimming pared 4 bases from V and 7 bases from J, leaving 20 bases between. This CDR3 has 16 amino acids. The CDR3 DNA is TGTGCCAGCTCACGTGTGGTGGGGGGAGTCAAGAATGAGCAGTTCTTC. Translated: CASSRVVGGVKNEQFF.

This sequence joins TRBV6-5 and TRBJ1-5; perhaps TRBD1 as D (6 bases). Germline CDR1 MNHEY, CDR2 SVGAGI. V was clipped by 2 bases and J by 5 bases, with 10 bases between them. There are 14 residues in the CDR3. CDR3 in amino acids: CASSYRGGDQPQHF. The DNA for the CDR3 is TGTGCCAGCAGTTACAGAGGGGGAGATCAGCCCCAGCATTTT.

The chain is built from TRBV5-6 and TRBJ2-6; D possibly corresponds to TRBD2 (5 bases). The V and J ends lost 6 bases and 0 bases respectively, with 13 bases between them. Germline V gene sequence: CDR1 SGHDT, CDR2 YYEEEE. The CDR3 spans 16 residues. The CDR3 DNA is TGTGCCAGCACCTCGAGGGCGACCTCTGGGGCCAACGTCCTGACTTTC. This codes for CASTSRATSGANVLTF.

The chain employs TRBV15 and TRBJ1-3; D gene uncertain. Looked up from germline, CDR1 is LNHNV and CDR2 is YYDKDF (reference sequence). This CDR3 comprises 13 residues. The ends were cut back, 0 bases at V and 7 bases at J, with 7 bases in the middle. As DNA, the CDR3 is TGTGCCACCAGCAGAGATATCTCGAACACCATATATTTT. It encodes CATSRDISNTIYF.

The rearrangement uses TRBV5-4 and TRBJ2-7, with D perhaps TRBD2 (7 bases). The CDR3 loop spans 15 amino acids. Germline-derived CDR1 and CDR2 are SGHNT and YYREEE (reference sequence). V lost 4 bases and J lost 0, with 14 bases in between. This CDR3 reads CASSAAGASSYEQYF. The DNA for the CDR3 is TGTGCCAGCAGCGCCGCGGGGGCTAGCTCCTACGAGCAGTACTTC.

The chain links TRBV19 to TRBJ1-5, with D possibly TRBD1 on 6 matching bases. Germline CDR1 is LNHDA and CDR2 is SQIVND (reference sequence). V lost 4 bases to trimming and J lost 1 base, with 17 bases between them. The CDR3 is made up of 17 amino acids. The CDR3 DNA follows: TGTGCCAGTAGTAGGGTTTTTCAGGGGATCAGCAATCAGCCCCAGCATTTT. This codes for CASSRVFQGISNQPQHF.

This chain joins TRBV15 and TRBJ1-2; a weak D match, TRBD1 (6 bases). This CDR3 contains 15 residues. Trimming left V 0 bases short and J 1 base short, with 9 bases between. Germline lookup yields CDR1 LNHNV and CDR2 YYDKDF (reference sequence). CDR3 nucleotides: TGTGCCACCAGCAGAGAAGGGGACATTAACTATGGCTACACCTTC. Encoded protein: CATSREGDINYGYTF.